This T cell receptor beta chain was obtained from a study of blood T cell repertoires in COVID-19. Study-wide context: PBMCs, B-cell-depleted T cells, or T cells provided the cDNA or gDNA that made up the material.

How the authors handled the data: Cell counts per sample came from amplifying reference gene primers. Profiling relied on immunoSEQ multiplex PCR, and the TCRdb table lists in-frame clones only, not all of them. D and trimming come from the DNA, and the V and J calls and clone size come from that table. There are roughly 230,000 clones in the sample; 82% occur only once, and around 3.4% lies in the top ten. The V gene end was trimmed by 3 bases and the J gene end by 7 bases; junction bases not matched to a gene: 7. CDR3 length: 16 residues. Per the germline V gene, CDR1 is KGHSH and CDR2 is LQKENI. Cohort placement rested on clinical history that participants reported themselves. Symptom resolution, clearance, or two negative PCRs marked the recovered donors of Cohort 3.

The receptor was derived from a woman aged 55-69 years who had recovered from COVID-19. The sample taken for sequencing was PBMCs or T cells enriched from blood (not recorded which). The chain uses TRBV18 and TRBJ2-1; 12 bases align to TRBD1. CDR3 loop: CASSPPGTGGRNEQFF. The CDR3 nucleotides are TGTGCCAGCTCACCCCCCGGGACAGGGGGCCGAAATGAGCAGTTCTTC.